Ten or more counts support the clone carrying this TCR beta chain. As yet, its antigen is unknown. One junction end does not reproduce the germline sequence, and a read error may be involved. It was template switching that added a universal primer site, and there were unique molecular identifiers on the cDNA. In TCRdb, the 5' RACE reads were re-called with MiXCR into one record per CDR3 protein. The profile shows about 890,000 distinct CDR3 sequences, around 12% of them singletons. This sample is drawn from a study of identical twins. Findings of the study overall: The models systematically underestimated how much out-of-frame TCR alpha was shared in monozygotic twins.

Germline lookup yields CDR1 LGHDT and CDR2 YNNKEL (reference sequence). There are 13 residues in the CDR3. These data also featured in a second study, about yellow fever vaccine responses in identical twins.

This clonotype was sampled from a woman aged 18-29 years in good health. Sequencing was carried out using PBMCs. The chain combines TRBV3-1 with TRBJ1-1, with a possible D match to TRBD1 (6 bases). The CDR3 DNA follows: TGCGCCAGCAGCCAAGCAGGGGTCACTGAAGCTTTCTTT. Protein: CASSQAGVTEAFF.